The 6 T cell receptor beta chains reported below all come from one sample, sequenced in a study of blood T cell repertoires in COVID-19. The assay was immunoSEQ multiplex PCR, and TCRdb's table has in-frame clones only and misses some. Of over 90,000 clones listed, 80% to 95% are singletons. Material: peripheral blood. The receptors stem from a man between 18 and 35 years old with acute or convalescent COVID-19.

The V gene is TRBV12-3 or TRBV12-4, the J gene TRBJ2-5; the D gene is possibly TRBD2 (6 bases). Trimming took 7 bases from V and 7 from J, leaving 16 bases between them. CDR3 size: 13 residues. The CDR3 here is CASTDGGTPTQYF. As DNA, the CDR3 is TGTGCCAGCACCGACGGAGGGACCCCGACCCAGTACTTC.

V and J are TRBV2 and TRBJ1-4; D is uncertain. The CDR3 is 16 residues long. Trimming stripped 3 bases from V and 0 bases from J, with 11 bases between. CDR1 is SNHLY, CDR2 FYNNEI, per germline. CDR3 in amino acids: CASSDRSVATNEKLFF. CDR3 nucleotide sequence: TGTGCCAGCAGTGATAGATCGGTTGCAACTAATGAAAAACTGTTTTTT.

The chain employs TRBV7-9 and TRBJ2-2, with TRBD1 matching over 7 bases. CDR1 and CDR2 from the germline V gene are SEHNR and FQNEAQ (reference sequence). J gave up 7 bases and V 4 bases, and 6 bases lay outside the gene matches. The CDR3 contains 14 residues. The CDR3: CASSSPDRVGELFF. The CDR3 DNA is TGTGCCAGCAGCTCGCCTGACAGGGTCGGGGAGCTGTTTTTT.

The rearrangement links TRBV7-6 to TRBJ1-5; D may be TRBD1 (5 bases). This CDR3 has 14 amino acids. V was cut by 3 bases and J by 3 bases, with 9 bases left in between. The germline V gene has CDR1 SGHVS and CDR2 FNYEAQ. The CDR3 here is CASSLQGPNQPQHF. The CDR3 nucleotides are TGTGCCAGCAGCTTGCAGGGTCCCAATCAGCCCCAGCATTTT.

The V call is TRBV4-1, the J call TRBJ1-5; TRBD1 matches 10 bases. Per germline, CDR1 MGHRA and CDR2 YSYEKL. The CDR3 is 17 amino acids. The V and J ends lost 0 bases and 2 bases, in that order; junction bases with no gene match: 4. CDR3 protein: CASSQEGTGVGNQPQHF. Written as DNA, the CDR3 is TGCGCCAGCAGCCAAGAGGGGACAGGGGTTGGCAATCAGCCCCAGCATTTT.

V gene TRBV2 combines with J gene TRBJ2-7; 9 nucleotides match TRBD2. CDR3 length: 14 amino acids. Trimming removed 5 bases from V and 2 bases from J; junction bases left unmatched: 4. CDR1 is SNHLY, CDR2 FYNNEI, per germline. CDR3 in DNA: TGTGCCAGCAGTAGGACTAGCGTAACCTACGAGCAGTACTTC. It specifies CASSRTSVTYEQYF.